These 21 T cell receptor beta chains originate from one sample sequenced in a study of shared clonotypes between healthy human individuals. Sequencing was performed with immunoSEQ multiplex PCR; in TCRdb, only in-frame clones are kept and a portion is missing. The sample includes 450,000 to 500,000 clones, over 65% of them seen just once. The sequenced sample was PBMCs. These receptors all come from a woman in her 40s in good health. Some clones in this sample may be carry-over from other donors' samples.

The chain employs TRBV7-6 and TRBJ2-5; D could derive from TRBD1 or TRBD2 (5 bases each). Trimming took off 7 bases at V and 9 bases at J, with 24 bases between the two ends. Germline CDR1 and CDR2: SGHVS and FNYEAQ. The CDR3 sequence is 15 residues long. The CDR3 coding sequence is TGTGCCAGCACCCAGACACCGGGACGGATTTGGGCCCAGTACTTC. Its translation is CASTQTPGRIWAQYF. The variable domain in full, completed from reference TRBV7-6 and TRBJ2-5, reads GAGVSQSPRYKVTKRGQDVALRCDPISGHVSLYWYRQALGQGPEFLTYFNYEAQQDKSGLPNDRFSAERPEGSISTLTIQRTEQRDSAMYRCASTQTPGRIWAQYFGPGTRLLVL.

This clone was seen more than once but under ten times. The chain couples TRBV30 to TRBJ1-1, with D hard to call. The CDR3 loop spans 15 amino acids. Per the germline V gene, CDR1 is GTSNPN and CDR2 is SVGIG (reference sequence). The germline V and J ends were trimmed by 0 bases and 2 bases, with 13 bases remaining between them. CDR3 bases: TGTGCCTGGAGTGTAGGTTTCGAGGCAAACACTGAAGCTTTCTTT. It specifies CAWSVGFEANTEAFF.

This rearrangement joins TRBV19 to TRBJ2-2, with D maybe TRBD2 (6 bases). CDR1 is LNHDA, CDR2 SQIVND, per germline (reference sequence). CDR3 length: 12 amino acids. V was pared by 4 bases and J by 7 bases, with 7 bases between. The CDR3 coding sequence is TGTGCCAGTAGTAGGGAGGACGGGGAGCTGTTTTTT. It translates to CASSREDGELFF. The complete variable domain, with remaining parts taken from reference TRBV19 and TRBJ2-2, reads DGGITQSPKYLFRKEGQNVTLSCEQNLNHDAMYWYRQDPGQGLRLIYYSQIVNDFQKGDIAEGYSVSREKKESFPLTVTSAQKNPTAFYLCASSREDGELFFGEGSRLTVL.

The chain combines TRBV4-2 with TRBJ1-2; TRBD1 is a possible D gene (6 bases). The CDR3 contains 14 residues. Germline CDR1 LGHNA, CDR2 YNFKEQ. Trimming took 5 bases from V and 4 from J, leaving 14 bases between them. CDR3 sequence reads: CASSVRGTPYGYTF. Written as DNA, the CDR3 is TGTGCCAGCAGCGTACGGGGGACACCCTATGGCTACACCTTC.

CDR3 amino acids: CAISAGTSGSAASYEQYF. For the CDR3, the DNA is TGTGCCATCAGCGCCGGGACTAGCGGGAGCGCGGCATCCTACGAGCAGTACTTC. The chain uses TRBV10-3 and TRBJ2-7; 14 positions agree with TRBD2. Trimming took 6 bases from V and 1 from J; bases not matched to a gene: 11. This CDR3 is built from 18 residues. Germline values: CDR1 ENHRY, CDR2 SYGVKD.

This chain joins TRBV5-1 and TRBJ2-2; TRBD2 is a possible D gene (5 bases). Germline V gives CDR1 SGHRS, CDR2 YFSETQ. Trimming cost V 5 bases and J 2 bases, with 10 bases left between them. The CDR3 sequence is 14 residues long. CDR3 residues: CASRGELNTGELFF. The CDR3 region has the DNA TGCGCCAGCAGGGGAGAACTTAACACCGGGGAGCTGTTTTTT.

The chain combines TRBV10-2 with TRBJ2-3; 8 bases align to TRBD1. The CDR3 contains 13 residues. V dropped 6 bases and J dropped 1; count of bases not matched to a gene: 0. Germline V gene sequence: CDR1 WSHSY, CDR2 SAAADI. CDR3 sequence reads: CASRTGGTDTQYF. CDR3 coding DNA: TGCGCCAGCAGGACAGGGGGCACAGATACGCAGTATTTT.

This rearrangement joins TRBV2 to TRBJ2-2, with TRBD1 as a possible D gene (5 bases). Per the germline V gene, CDR1 is SNHLY and CDR2 is FYNNEI. The CDR3 runs to 15 residues. The V and J ends lost 3 bases and 5 bases respectively, with 13 bases between them. The CDR3 region has the DNA TGTGCCAGCAGTGACCAGGGTTCTTTAACCGGGGAGCTGTTTTTT. Residues: CASSDQGSLTGELFF.

Comments on this clone: The sample carries other DNA sequences with the same CDR3. This rearrangement joins TRBV7-2 to TRBJ1-2; 7 bases are a match to TRBD1. V was clipped by 2 bases and J by 3 bases; unmatched bases: 3. CDR1 and CDR2 from the germline V gene are SGHTA and FQGNSA. The CDR3 contains 14 residues. DNA of the CDR3: TGTGCCAGCAGCTTAAACAGGGGCGACTATGGCTACACCTTC. Its translation: CASSLNRGDYGYTF.

This clone came up once. The rearrangement uses TRBV7-6 and TRBJ1-4, with TRBD1 matching 11 bases. Germline CDR1 reads SGHVS; CDR2 reads FNYEAQ. Germline trimming cut 1 base from V and 7 bases from J; bases unmatched to any gene: 5. The CDR3 length is 16 residues. CDR3 in amino acids: CASSLGPGQGGEKLFF. The DNA for the CDR3 is TGTGCCAGCAGCTTAGGACCGGGACAGGGGGGTGAAAAACTGTTTTTT.

This sequence joins TRBV2 and TRBJ2-1; 10 bases map to TRBD2. V lost 2 bases and J lost 8; bases outside the gene matches: 12. There are 17 residues in the CDR3. Germline CDR1 SNHLY, CDR2 FYNNEI. Written as DNA, the CDR3 is TGTGCCAGCAGTGAACCAACTCTAGCGGGAGTCGATGATGAGCAGTTCTTC. Its translation is CASSEPTLAGVDDEQFF.

V usage is TRBV7-2 and J usage is TRBJ1-1, with 9 bases matching TRBD1. Germline-derived CDR1 and CDR2 are SGHTA and FQGNSA. The V gene end was trimmed by 5 bases and the J gene end by 4 bases; junction bases not matched to a gene: 11. The CDR3 is made up of 16 amino acids. The CDR3 region has the DNA TGTGCCAGCAGCCAATTTACCCCACAGGGGGCCACTGAAGCTTTCTTT. Translated: CASSQFTPQGATEAFF.

Of note for this clone: A far larger clone lies a single base away; this is likely a read error. Other DNA sequences in this sample translate to the same CDR3. Written as DNA, the CDR3 is TGTGCCAGCAGTGAAGGGGGATTTAGCAATCAGCCTCAGCATTTT. Protein sequence: CASSEGGFSNQPQHF. The rearrangement joins TRBV2 to TRBJ1-5; D is uncertain. The CDR3 has 15 residues. From germline, CDR1 is SNHLY and CDR2 FYNNEI.

This chain joins TRBV19 and TRBJ1-2; tentative D call: TRBD1 (6 bases). Germline V gene sequence: CDR1 LNHDA, CDR2 SQIVND (reference sequence). Trimming stripped 1 base from V and 8 bases from J, with 8 bases between. This CDR3 has 12 amino acids. DNA of the CDR3: TGTGCCAGTAGTATAGGGGACAACGGCTACACCTTC. Amino acids: CASSIGDNGYTF.

The chain is built from TRBV29-1 and TRBJ1-2, with D possibly TRBD1 on 5 matching bases. The ends were cut back, 2 bases at V and 5 bases at J, with 12 bases in the middle. The CDR3 loop spans 13 amino acids. Germline values: CDR1 SQVTM, CDR2 ANQGSEA. CDR3 nucleotides: TGCAGCGTTGAAAGGGGTCCCGGTTATGGCTACACCTTC. Translated, it gives CSVERGPGYGYTF.

The J gene is TRBJ1-2, the V gene TRBV11-1; the D is unclear. There are 14 residues in the CDR3. Trimming removed 4 bases from V and 7 bases from J, with 16 bases in between. CDR1 is SGHAT and CDR2 is FQDESV in the germline V gene (reference sequence). This CDR3 is CASSSGEPYAGYTF. The CDR3 nucleotides are TGTGCCAGCAGCTCGGGAGAACCATATGCTGGCTACACCTTC.

The J gene is TRBJ2-2, the V gene TRBV28, with TRBD2 identical over 14 bases. Germline V gene lookup returns CDR1 MDHEN and CDR2 SYDVKM. V dropped 11 bases and J dropped 6; count of bases not matched to a gene: 5. The CDR3 runs to 14 residues. CDR3 DNA sequence: TGTGCCGCTCGGACTAGCGGGAGGTCCGGGGAGCTGTTTTTT. This translates into CAARTSGRSGELFF.

The chain carries TRBV29-1 and TRBJ1-1, with D perhaps matching TRBD1 (5 bases). CDR3 length: 13 amino acids. Germline V gene data show CDR1 as SQVTM and CDR2 as ANQGSEA. With 3 bases removed from V and 0 bases from J, the gap between germline ends came to 8 bases. The CDR3 nucleotides are TGCAGCGTTGATGAGGGGATGAACACTGAAGCTTTCTTT. Its protein is CSVDEGMNTEAFF.

The V gene is TRBV5-5, the J gene TRBJ2-1; D is uncertain. Germline V lookup: CDR1 SGHKS, CDR2 YYEKEE (reference sequence). The V end was cut by 4 bases, the J end by 8 bases, with 7 bases between. The CDR3 sequence is 11 residues long. CDR3 bases: TGTGCCAGCAGCCCATGGCATGAGCAGTTCTTC. Protein product: CASSPWHEQFF.

In this sample, this clone turned up many times. The J gene is TRBJ2-7, the V gene TRBV11-1, with D perhaps matching TRBD1 (7 bases). The V end lost 0 bases, the J end lost 2 bases, and 14 bases lay between the germline ends. Germline V gene lookup returns CDR1 SGHAT and CDR2 FQDESV (reference sequence). This CDR3 contains 16 residues. CDR3 nucleotides: TGTGCCAGCAGCTTAGCTGGGGGGACAGCGACCTACGAGCAGTACTTC. Its protein is CASSLAGGTATYEQYF.

Concerning this clone itself: The same CDR3 can be traced to other DNA sequences in this sample. The chain combines TRBV18 with TRBJ2-5, with D tentatively TRBD1 (6 bases). The CDR3 length is 13 residues. CDR1 and CDR2 (germline): KGHSH, LQKENI. The V end lost 4 bases, the J end lost 2 bases, and 8 bases lay between the germline ends. The CDR3 here is CASSLQGQETQYF. CDR3 nucleotides: TGTGCCAGCTCACTACAGGGTCAAGAGACCCAGTACTTC.